This TCR beta chain was obtained from a study of OX40 agonist ivuxolimab in advanced cancers. As for the study in general: Patients enrolled in dose escalation were diagnosed with hepatocellular carcinoma, melanoma, renal cell or head and neck cancer.

A word on this clone: The antigen remains unidentified.

Trimming took off 4 bases at V and 5 bases at J, with 12 bases between the two ends. The germline CDR1 and CDR2 sequences are SEHNR and FQNEAQ (reference sequence). The CDR3 is 13 amino acids. This table comes from immunoSEQ multiplex PCR, and its TCRdb copy is limited to in-frame clones, with some not included. This sample has 30,000 or so clones; 80% to 95% occur once, and the top ten carry roughly 9.4%. General study results and limits: Within 6 weeks, CD4+ and CD8+ blood T cells expanded clonally at 0.1 to 3.0 mg/kg. In a subset of nonresponders, normalized T-cell clonal expansion was also low.

The chain uses TRBV7-9 and TRBJ2-7; D may be TRBD2 (7 bases). The specimen comprised CD4+ or CD8+ T cells sorted from blood, sampled in a trial of the OX40 agonist ivuxolimab. This clonotype originated in an adult with an advanced solid tumor such as melanoma, head and neck, liver or kidney cancer. This CDR3 is CASSWGGGDEQYF. Written as DNA, the CDR3 is TGTGCCAGCAGCTGGGGGGGCGGCGACGAGCAGTACTTC.